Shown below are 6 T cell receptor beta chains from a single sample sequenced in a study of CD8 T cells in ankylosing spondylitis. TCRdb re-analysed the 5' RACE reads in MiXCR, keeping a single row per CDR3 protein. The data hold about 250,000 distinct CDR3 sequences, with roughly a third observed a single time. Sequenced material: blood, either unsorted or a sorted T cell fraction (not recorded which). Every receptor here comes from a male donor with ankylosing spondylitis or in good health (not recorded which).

The CDR3 is CASSRTGAQETQYF. As DNA, the CDR3 is TGTGCCAGCAGCCGGACAGGGGCGCAAGAGACCCAGTACTTC. V is TRBV5-6 and J is TRBJ2-5, with 9 bases fitting TRBD1. Germline lookup yields CDR1 SGHDT and CDR2 YYEEEE. The CDR3 loop spans 14 amino acids. V shed 4 bases, J shed 2 bases, and the junction held 3 bases outside the gene matches.

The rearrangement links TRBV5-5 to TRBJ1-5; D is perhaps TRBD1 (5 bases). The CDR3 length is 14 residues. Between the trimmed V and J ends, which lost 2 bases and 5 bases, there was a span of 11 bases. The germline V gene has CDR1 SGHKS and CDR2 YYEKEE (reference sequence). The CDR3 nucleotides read TGTGCCAGCAGCTTTGCGCAGGGCGATCAGCCCCAGCATTTT. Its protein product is CASSFAQGDQPQHF.

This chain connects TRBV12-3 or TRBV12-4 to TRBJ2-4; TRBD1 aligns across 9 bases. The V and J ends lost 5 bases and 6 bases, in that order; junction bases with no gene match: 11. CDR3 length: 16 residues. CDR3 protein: CASSRGQGKERNIQYF. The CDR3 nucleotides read TGTGCCAGCAGTCGTGGACAGGGGAAGGAGAGAAACATTCAGTACTTC.

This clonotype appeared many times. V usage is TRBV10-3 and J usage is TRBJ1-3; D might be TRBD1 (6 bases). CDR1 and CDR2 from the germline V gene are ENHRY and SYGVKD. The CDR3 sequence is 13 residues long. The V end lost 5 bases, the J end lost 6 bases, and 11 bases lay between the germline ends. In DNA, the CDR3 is TGTGCCATCAGTCCAAGGACAGAAAACACCATATATTTT. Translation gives CAISPRTENTIYF.

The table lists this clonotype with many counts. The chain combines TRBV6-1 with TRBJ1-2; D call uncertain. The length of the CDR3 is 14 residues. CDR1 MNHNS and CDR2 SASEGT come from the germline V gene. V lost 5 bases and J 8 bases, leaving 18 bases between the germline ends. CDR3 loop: CASSPRPGSVGYTF. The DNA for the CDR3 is TGTGCCAGCAGTCCTCGTCCGGGCTCGGTGGGCTACACCTTC.

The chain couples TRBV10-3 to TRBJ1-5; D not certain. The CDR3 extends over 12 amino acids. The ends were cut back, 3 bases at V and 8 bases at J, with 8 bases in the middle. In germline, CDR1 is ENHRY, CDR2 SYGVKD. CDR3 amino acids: CAISEMGKPQHF. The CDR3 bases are TGTGCCATCAGTGAAATGGGTAAGCCCCAGCATTTT.